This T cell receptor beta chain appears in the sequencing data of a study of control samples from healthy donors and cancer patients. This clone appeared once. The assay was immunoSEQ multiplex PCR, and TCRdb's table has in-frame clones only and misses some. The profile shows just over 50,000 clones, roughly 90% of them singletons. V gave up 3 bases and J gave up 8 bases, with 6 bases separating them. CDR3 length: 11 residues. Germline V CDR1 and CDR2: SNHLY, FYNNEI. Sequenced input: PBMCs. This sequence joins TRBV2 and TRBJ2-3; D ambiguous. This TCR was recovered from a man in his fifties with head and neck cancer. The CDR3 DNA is TGTGCCAGCAGTGACGAAGGTACGCAGTATTTT. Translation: CASSDEGTQYF.